The T cell receptor beta chain under discussion was sequenced for a study of graft-versus-host responses after intestinal transplantation. Study at large: Tacrolimus plus steroids were given to all recipients for about 3 years, preceded by anti-thymocyte globulin induction. Study results and caveats: GvH clones occurred in recipient marrow; some first appeared in ileum or blood.

The repertoire was sequenced with immunoSEQ multiplex PCR; TCRdb's copy has only in-frame clones and lacks some. The sample carries around 78,000 clones, 87% recorded once. This CDR3 is 19 amino acids long. The germline gives CDR1 MNHNS, CDR2 SASEGT. V lost 4 bases to trimming and J lost 2 bases; unmatched junction nucleotides: 15. As concerns this clone: Its antigen remains unidentified.

The sequence was collected from a human donor who was the organ donor for an intestinal transplant. This sequence joins TRBV6-1 and TRBJ1-3; TRBD1 aligns across 9 bases. The material was unstimulated CD8+ T cells sorted from spleen or lymph node cells, obtained before transplant. This CDR3 reads CASSGRDRDFFTAGNTIYF. CDR3 bases: TGTGCCAGCAGTGGCCGGGACAGGGATTTTTTCACGGCTGGAAACACCATATATTTT.